This T cell receptor beta chain appears in the sequencing data of a study of blood T cell repertoires in COVID-19. Study overall: The origin of the acute and convalescent COVID-19 samples was the United States, Italy and Spain.

Unmatched junction bases numbered 1, after V lost 0 bases and J lost 3 bases. Germline CDR1 and CDR2: SGHAT and FQDESV (reference sequence). This CDR3 is 14 amino acids long. Method: immunoSEQ multiplex PCR; TCRdb's copy keeps in-frame clones and lacks some. The sample holds just under 250,000 clones, 70% to 90% seen once. The source material was peripheral blood. This sequence joins TRBV11-1 and TRBJ1-2; TRBD1 aligns across 7 bases. This receptor was obtained from a woman aged 25 to 39 who had recovered from COVID-19. The CDR3 here is CASSLAGTDYGYTF. CDR3 DNA: TGTGCCAGCAGCTTAGCGGGGACAGACTATGGCTACACCTTC.